This T cell receptor beta chain originates from a study of PD-1 blockade in classical Hodgkin lymphoma (TCRdb year 2020). In the study overall: Nivolumab dosing was 3 mg/kg intravenously every 2 weeks, continuing until either disease progression or unacceptable toxicity. To define a peripheral blood immune signature of response to PD-1 blockade in classical Hodgkin lymphoma, the study combined TCR beta sequencing with CyTOF.

Summary of the overall study and its limitations: Only a single clinical trial cohort was studied, and what caused the repertoire differences, possibly disease activity or prior therapy, remained undefined. Patients starting nivolumab less than 1 year after ASCT had lower diversity and were excluded from later analyses to avoid confounding by immune reconstitution. A significant rise by C4D1 was seen in CD4+ but not CD8+ TCR diversity (p=0.0027 vs p=0.16), with the rise being most apparent in complete responders (p=0.02). Baseline TCR diversity was reported to be lower in newly diagnosed patients than in healthy donors and to be lower still in relapsed/refractory patients. Trial patients achieving complete response had baseline diversity similar to newly diagnosed patients, whereas partial responders and progressors had significantly lower diversity.

Genomic DNA was extracted with the Qiagen DNeasy kit from unsorted PBMCs and from negatively selected CD4+ and CD8+ fractions. TCR beta CDR3 regions were subjected to amplification by immunoSEQ multiplex PCR with primers that anneal to V and J segments. Amplification bias was minimized using a synthetic immune receptor repertoire, and residual bias was removed computationally after sequencing. The study's own analysis went as follows. Custom Python scripts were used to quantify repertoire diversity as the Shannon entropy index. Unsorted, CD4+ and CD8+ repertoires were examined separately, except in combined analyses, for which CD4+ and CD8+ sequences were merged in silico. Clonal expansion was defined as at least a 2-fold frequency increase after treatment relative to C1D1, with a pseudocount of 0.5 for undetected baseline clones. Clones with 0 or 1 copy at C1D1 were defined as singleton clones, while clones with 2 or more copies were defined as non-singleton clones. By matching protein sequences in sorted samples from the same patient, clones expanded in unsorted samples were annotated as CD4+, CD8+ or unknown. Wilcoxon tests on paired samples were used to test diversity changes from C1D1 to C4D1. TCRdb re-hosts the immuneACCESS table, in-frame sequences only. Its copies lack some clones; in the studies checked, an unresolved V gene accounts for under half of them, and the cause for the rest is not known. V and J calls plus clone size are reproduced from that table; the DNA served to infer D and trimming. Present in this sample are around 45,000 clones, around 72% of which were seen just once. 2.5% to 3% of the sample rests with the top ten.

Points on this clone: The specificity of this receptor is unknown. No base quality values were provided; no much bigger clone lies one nucleotide off.

This specimen's time point label, interpreted: cycle 2 day 1 (C2D1) of nivolumab. All trial patients had relapsed after autologous stem cell transplantation, with cohorts A, B and C differing in prior brentuximab vedotin exposure. A total of more than 55 patients with relapsed/refractory classical Hodgkin lymphoma made up the trial cohort, and each patient's best overall response was complete response, partial response or progressive disease. Trial patients were treated with single-agent nivolumab in the multi-cohort phase II CheckMate 205 trial. An independent review committee assessed best overall response using the 2007 International Working Group response criteria. Trial PBMCs were collected just before the start of nivolumab (C1D1) and during therapy at cycle 2 day 1 and cycle 4 day 1. Peripheral blood was collected in 8 mL Vacutainer Cell Preparation Tubes, from which PBMCs were isolated by centrifugation and then cryopreserved.

This receptor was taken from a human donor with classical Hodgkin lymphoma. The sample consisted of peripheral blood mononuclear cells (PBMCs), taken before the second cycle of nivolumab.

The DNA reads TGTGCCTGGAGCAGGTGGGGGGCGAATACTGAAGCTTTCTTT. This sequence encodes CAWSRWGANTEAFF. The rearrangement joined TRBV30 to TRBJ1-1; TRBD1 could be the D gene, as 6 bases match. V lost 3 bases and J lost 5 bases; the stretch between them is 16 bases long. The germline V gene (reference sequence) specifies GTSNPN as CDR1 and SVGIG as CDR2. From its cysteine to its phenylalanine, the CDR3 spans 14 amino acids. The retained sequence is limited to the CDR3, 42 bases, with the frame set at the first base.